This T cell receptor (beta chain) was identified during a study of shared clonotypes between healthy human individuals. The authors split each subset's genomic DNA evenly across several immunoSEQ plates. The data were produced by immunoSEQ multiplex PCR, yet TCRdb's version contains in-frame clones alone and is incomplete. The sample comprises 2 million to 2.5 million clones, 93% of which are singletons, and approximately 0.36% rests with the top ten. Whole-study results and caveats: Generation probability values for non-shared clonotypes were lower than those for clonotypes shared by all four donors. An effect of sequencing depth on clonotype sharing among donors was expected.

The CD4+ fraction was divided into a CD45RA+ naive subset and a CD45RA-negative memory subset. Points on this clone: Its antigen is not known.

This TCR was sampled from a man aged 18 to 30 in good health. Some clones in this sample may be carry-over from other donors' samples. The sample taken for sequencing was naive CD4+ T cells from PBMCs. As to subset: CD45RA+ positively selected.

This CDR3 is CASSVGVNTGELFF. The CDR3 region has the DNA TGTGCCAGCAGTGTTGGGGTTAACACCGGGGAGCTGTTTTTT. The chain recombines TRBV6-4 with TRBJ2-2, with D hard to call. Trimming shortened V by 4 bases and J by 2 bases, and 8 bases separated the two germline ends. CDR1 is MRHNA and CDR2 is SNTAGT in the germline V gene. The CDR3 runs to 14 residues.